The 32 T cell receptor beta chains below come from one sample, sequenced in a study of blood T cell repertoires in COVID-19. Clones were read by immunoSEQ multiplex PCR, and TCRdb kept only the in-frame ones, dropping some. Here the sample spans about 110,000 clones, more than 70% being singletons. Material: peripheral blood. These receptor sequences come from a man aged 70 or older with acute or convalescent COVID-19.

The chain couples TRBV5-1 to TRBJ1-6; maybe TRBD1 (5 bases). This CDR3 comprises 15 residues. V was shortened by 0 bases and J by 8 bases, with 12 bases between the two germline ends. Germline V gives CDR1 SGHRS, CDR2 YFSETQ. The CDR3: CASSLEGFGHSPLHF. For the CDR3, the DNA is TGCGCCAGCAGCTTGGAGGGGTTCGGGCATTCACCCCTCCACTTT.

This chain connects TRBV3-1 (or the pseudogene TRBV3-2) to TRBJ1-4; 12 positions match TRBD1. Germline loops: CDR1 LGHDT, CDR2 YNNKEL (reference sequence). The CDR3 length is 18 residues. The trim removed 3 bases at V and 5 bases at J, leaving 10 bases unmatched. CDR3 DNA: TGTGCCAGCAGCCAGGGGACAGGGGGCGGGGGCACGAATGAAAAACTGTTTTTT. It yields the protein CASSQGTGGGGTNEKLFF.

A single count supports this clone. At one boundary the junction diverges from the germline segment, which might be a read error. The chain uses TRBV10-3 and TRBJ2-7, with D perhaps TRBD1 (6 bases). Germline CDR1 and CDR2: ENHRY and SYGVKD. The CDR3 has 12 amino acids. The CDR3: CAISDTGLRALF. Here the CDR3 DNA reads TGTGCCATCAGTGATACAGGGCTCCGGGCCCTATTC.

This clone was found a few times. The CDR3 loop reads CASSSTWRRGRGDYGYTF. Written as DNA, the CDR3 is TGTGCCAGTAGTTCAACGTGGAGAAGGGGGCGAGGGGACTATGGCTACACCTTC. This chain connects TRBV19 to TRBJ1-2, with 7 nucleotides matching TRBD1. This CDR3 contains 18 residues. V trimming: 5 bases; J trimming: 3 bases; junction bases outside the gene matches: 18. Germline CDR1 reads LNHDA; CDR2 reads SQIVND (reference sequence).

The rearrangement joins TRBV7-3 to TRBJ1-3, with 8 nucleotides matching TRBD1. The junction had 7 bases not matched to a gene; V was cut back by 1 base and J by 2 bases. The CDR3 is made up of 17 amino acids. Germline V CDR1 and CDR2: SGHTA, FQGTGA. CDR3 region: CASSLSPQGATGNTIYF. The CDR3 nucleotides are TGTGCCAGCAGCTTAAGCCCTCAGGGGGCTACTGGAAACACCATATATTTT. Variable domain in full (rest from reference TRBV7-3 and TRBJ1-3): GAGVSQTPSNKVTEKGKYVELRCDPISGHTALYWYRQSLGQGPEFLIYFQGTGAADDSGLPNDRFFAVRPEGSVSTLKIQRTERGDSAVYLCASSLSPQGATGNTIYFGEGSWLTVV.

The chain is built from TRBV27 and TRBJ1-2; no firm D call. The CDR3 runs 14 residues. V gave up 0 bases and J gave up 5 bases, with 10 bases separating them. Per germline, CDR1 MNHEY and CDR2 SMNVEV (reference sequence). The CDR3 loop reads CASSLSRPQYGYTF. DNA of the CDR3: TGTGCCAGCAGTTTATCGAGGCCGCAATATGGCTACACCTTC.

V is TRBV7-2 and J is TRBJ2-2, with TRBD1 matching over 10 bases. The V and J ends lost 1 base and 6 bases, in that order; junction bases with no gene match: 8. This CDR3 contains 17 residues. In germline, CDR1 is SGHTA, CDR2 FQGNSA. The CDR3 spells CASSLVGTGVLAGELFF. CDR3 nucleotide sequence: TGTGCCAGCAGCTTAGTTGGGACAGGGGTGTTGGCCGGGGAGCTGTTTTTT. Full variable domain (missing parts from reference TRBV7-2 and TRBJ2-2): GAGVSQSPSNKVTEKGKDVELRCDPISGHTALYWYRQSLGQGLEFLIYFQGNSAPDKSGLPSDRFSAERTGGSVSTLTIQRTQQEDSAVYLCASSLVGTGVLAGELFFGEGSRLTVL.

This chain uses TRBV7-9 with TRBJ1-4; D gene uncertain. This CDR3 has 14 residues. V lost 3 bases and J 0 bases, leaving 5 bases between the germline ends. The germline gives CDR1 SEHNR, CDR2 FQNEAQ (reference sequence). CDR3 region: CASSFWPTNEKLFF. CDR3 bases: TGTGCCAGCAGCTTCTGGCCAACTAATGAAAAACTGTTTTTT.

V usage is TRBV18 and J usage is TRBJ1-5; the D gene is possibly TRBD1 (5 bases). V lost 7 bases to trimming and J lost 6 bases, with 13 bases between them. The CDR3 is 13 residues long. Germline CDR1 and CDR2: KGHSH and LQKENI. The CDR3: CASFPGVGQPQHF. The CDR3 DNA follows: TGTGCCAGCTTTCCGGGGGTAGGTCAGCCCCAGCATTTT. Full variable domain (missing parts from reference TRBV18 and TRBJ1-5): NAGVMQNPRHLVRRRGQEARLRCSPMKGHSHVYWYRQLPEEGLKFMVYLQKENIIDESGMPKERFSAEFPKEGPSILRIQQVVRGDSAAYFCASFPGVGQPQHFGDGTRLSIL.

The chain is built from TRBV7-2 and TRBJ1-5; 7 nucleotides align to TRBD1. Germline loops: CDR1 SGHTA, CDR2 FQGNSA. With 1 base clipped from V and 6 bases from J, the junction kept 9 bases outside the gene matches. The CDR3 length is 16 residues. DNA of the CDR3: TGTGCCAGCAGCTTAGTTGCAGGGGGAGCAGCTCAGCCCCAGCATTTT. This codes for CASSLVAGGAAQPQHF. Full variable domain (remainder filled in from reference TRBV7-2 and TRBJ1-5): GAGVSQSPSNKVTEKGKDVELRCDPISGHTALYWYRQSLGQGLEFLIYFQGNSAPDKSGLPSDRFSAERTGGSVSTLTIQRTQQEDSAVYLCASSLVAGGAAQPQHFGDGTRLSIL.

There are a few counts of this clone. The chain links TRBV11-2 to TRBJ1-3; perhaps TRBD1 as D (6 bases). This CDR3 is 14 amino acids long. Between the trimmed V and J ends, which lost 2 bases and 4 bases, there was a span of 9 bases. Germline loops: CDR1 SGHAT, CDR2 FQNNGV. DNA of the CDR3: TGTGCCAGCAGCTTACAGGGGTTCGGAAACACCATATATTTT. Amino acid sequence: CASSLQGFGNTIYF.

This clone came up a few times. The genes are TRBV5-1 and TRBJ2-7; a weak D match, TRBD1 (5 bases). The ends were cut back, 2 bases at V and 4 bases at J, with 10 bases in the middle. Germline CDR1 and CDR2: SGHRS and YFSETQ. This CDR3 is 13 amino acids long. The CDR3 DNA reads as TGCGCCAGCAGCTTAAGGCAGGGTTACGAGCAGTACTTC. It specifies CASSLRQGYEQYF.

This sequence joins TRBV7-9 and TRBJ2-1; D possibly corresponds to TRBD2 (7 bases). Germline V gene data show CDR1 as SEHNR and CDR2 as FQNEAQ (reference sequence). V gave up 1 base and J gave up 4 bases, with 11 bases separating them. The CDR3 is 15 amino acids. The CDR3 region is CASSLGGGGYNEQFF. DNA for the CDR3: TGTGCCAGCAGCTTAGGGGGAGGGGGTTACAATGAGCAGTTCTTC.

The chain couples TRBV5-4 to TRBJ1-2, with D perhaps matching TRBD1 (5 bases). V was pared by 2 bases and J by 4 bases, with 21 bases between. Germline values: CDR1 SGHNT, CDR2 YYREEE (reference sequence). CDR3 length equals 17 residues. The CDR3 region is CASSFLMGVGRGYGYTF. Here the CDR3 DNA reads TGTGCCAGCAGCTTCCTAATGGGGGTGGGGAGGGGCTATGGCTACACCTTC.

This clone was counted a few times. The J gene is TRBJ1-2, the V gene TRBV18; TRBD1 might be the D (5 bases). This CDR3 spans 15 amino acids. The V gene lost 4 bases and the J gene lost 4 bases, with 16 bases spanning the gap. CDR1 is KGHSH, CDR2 LQKENI, per germline. The CDR3 DNA is TGTGCCAGCTCACTCCTACGTGACAGTTTCTATGGCTACACCTTC. Translated, it gives CASSLLRDSFYGYTF.

V usage is TRBV12-3 or TRBV12-4 and J usage is TRBJ2-7; D is uncertain. The CDR3 contains 12 residues. The V and J ends lost 6 bases and 5 bases respectively, with 11 bases between them. Here the CDR3 reads CASSIRRNEQYF. The CDR3 DNA follows: TGTGCCAGCAGCATTAGGCGGAACGAGCAGTACTTC.

The chain uses TRBV18 and TRBJ1-4; 8 nucleotides line up with TRBD1. Losses at the gene ends were 6 bases for V and 4 bases for J; bases not matched to a gene: 7. The germline V gene has CDR1 KGHSH and CDR2 LQKENI. The length of the CDR3 is 15 residues. CDR3 DNA sequence: TGTGCCAGCTCGCCGGGACAGGCCGGTAATGAAAAACTGTTTTTT. This sequence encodes CASSPGQAGNEKLFF.

This chain connects TRBV10-2 to TRBJ2-3, with TRBD2 matching over 9 bases. V gave up 3 bases and J gave up 3 bases; unmatched junction bases: 10. CDR3 length: 17 residues. Germline assignment: CDR1 WSHSY and CDR2 SAAADI. CDR3 nucleotide sequence: TGCGCCAGCAGTGAATTTCGGCTAGCGGGGACAACAGATACGCAGTATTTT. Its protein product is CASSEFRLAGTTDTQYF.

A few counts support this clone. The chain has TRBV15 and TRBJ1-1, with TRBD1 matching over 7 bases. This CDR3 spans 14 amino acids. The V gene's germline CDR1 is LNHNV and CDR2 YYDKDF (reference sequence). V gave up 0 bases and J gave up 10 bases; unmatched junction bases: 8. The CDR3 nucleotides are TGTGCCACCAGCAGAGATTTTGGGGCAGGGGGAGCTTTCTTT. This sequence encodes CATSRDFGAGGAFF.

The chain combines TRBV18 with TRBJ2-2, with 7 bases identical to TRBD2. Germline trimming cut 3 bases from V and 4 bases from J; bases unmatched to any gene: 5. The V gene's germline CDR1 is KGHSH and CDR2 LQKENI. There are 15 residues in the CDR3. The CDR3 here is CASSPRGTGTGELFF. The CDR3 bases are TGTGCCAGCTCACCGCGGGGGACCGGCACCGGGGAGCTGTTTTTT. Full variable domain (rest looked up from reference TRBV18 and TRBJ2-2): NAGVMQNPRHLVRRRGQEARLRCSPMKGHSHVYWYRQLPEEGLKFMVYLQKENIIDESGMPKERFSAEFPKEGPSILRIQQVVRGDSAAYFCASSPRGTGTGELFFGEGSRLTVL.

The table lists this clone with a few counts. A junction boundary mismatches the germline segment, possibly from a read error. The chain uses TRBV7-7 and TRBJ2-2; D may be TRBD1 (6 bases). Germline assignment: CDR1 SSHAT and CDR2 FNYEAQ (reference sequence). This CDR3 contains 14 residues. The CDR3: CASSRDTNTGELFF. The CDR3 region has the DNA TGTGCTAGCAGCCGGGACACTAACACCGGGGAGCTGTTTTTT.

Concerning this clone itself: Other DNA sequences of this sample code for an identical CDR3. This rearrangement joins TRBV18 to TRBJ1-4; weak D call: TRBD1 (6 bases). The CDR3 consists of 15 residues. Germline-derived CDR1 and CDR2 are KGHSH and LQKENI. V gave up 1 base and J gave up 2 bases, with 8 bases separating them. This CDR3 reads CASSPLQGTNEKLFF. CDR3 DNA sequence: TGTGCCAGCTCACCACTCCAGGGGACTAATGAAAAACTGTTTTTT.

The J gene is TRBJ2-7, the V gene TRBV19; TRBD2 matches at 7 bases. The junction had 9 bases not matched to a gene; V was cut back by 4 bases and J by 0 bases. CDR1 is LNHDA, CDR2 SQIVND, per germline (reference sequence). This CDR3 has 16 residues. CDR3 sequence (DNA): TGTGCCAGTAGTAAGAGAGAAGGCGGGAGCTCCTACGAGCAGTACTTC. It codes for CASSKREGGSSYEQYF.

This chain connects TRBV3-1 (or the pseudogene TRBV3-2) to TRBJ1-5, with TRBD1 identical over 7 bases. The junction had 4 bases not matched to a gene; V was cut back by 4 bases and J by 4 bases. The CDR3 is 14 amino acids. Germline values: CDR1 LGHDT, CDR2 YNNKEL (reference sequence). CDR3 nucleotide sequence: TGTGCCAGCAGCCTGACAGGGTTTAATCAGCCCCAGCATTTT. It is translated as CASSLTGFNQPQHF.

The rearrangement uses TRBV12-3 or TRBV12-4 and TRBJ2-5; TRBD1 is a possible D gene (5 bases). Trimming shortened V by 3 bases and J by 1 base, and 6 bases separated the two germline ends. This CDR3 is 13 amino acids long. The CDR3 coding sequence is TGTGCCAGCAGTTTGGGGCCCCAAGAGACCCAGTACTTC. It specifies CASSLGPQETQYF.

This chain uses TRBV25-1 with TRBJ1-1; 7 bases line up with TRBD1. CDR3 size: 14 residues. V trimming: 3 bases; J trimming: 3 bases; junction bases outside the gene matches: 4. The germline gives CDR1 MGHDK, CDR2 SYGVNS. CDR3 nucleotide sequence: TGTGCCAGCAGTGACGGACAGGTGTACACTGAAGCTTTCTTT. Amino acids: CASSDGQVYTEAFF.

V usage is TRBV5-1 and J usage is TRBJ2-5; D not certain. The germline gives CDR1 SGHRS, CDR2 YFSETQ. V dropped 0 bases and J dropped 0 bases, with 9 bases sitting between them. The CDR3 is made up of 15 amino acids. The CDR3 region has the DNA TGCGCCAGCAGCTTGGGGGCAGCCTACCAAGAGACCCAGTACTTC. This sequence encodes CASSLGAAYQETQYF.

The chain recombines TRBV13 with TRBJ1-1; D ambiguous. Germline V CDR1 and CDR2: PRHDT, FYEKMQ (reference sequence). V shed 4 bases and J shed 2 bases, with 11 bases lying between them. This CDR3 is built from 14 residues. The CDR3 DNA is TGTGCCAGCAGCTCCAGGTGGGCAAACACTGAAGCTTTCTTT. It yields the protein CASSSRWANTEAFF.

The V call is TRBV5-5, the J call TRBJ2-1, with TRBD2 matching 9 bases. The germline V gene encodes CDR1 SGHKS and CDR2 YYEKEE (reference sequence). The CDR3 consists of 14 residues. V shed 3 bases, J shed 9 bases, and the junction held 7 bases outside the gene matches. Written as DNA, the CDR3 is TGTGCCAGCAGCTCTGGACTAGCGTTCGTTGAGCAGTTCTTC. Protein: CASSSGLAFVEQFF.

J is TRBJ1-2 and V is TRBV7-6, with TRBD1 matching 9 bases. The CDR3 loop spans 15 amino acids. The germline gives CDR1 SGHVS, CDR2 FNYEAQ. V was pared by 3 bases and J by 8 bases, with 10 bases of the junction left unmatched. CDR3 loop: CASSFSGTGTIGYTF. Written as DNA, the CDR3 is TGTGCCAGCAGCTTCTCCGGGACAGGGACTATAGGCTACACCTTC.

The V call is TRBV5-4, the J call TRBJ2-1; 8 bases agree with TRBD2. The germline CDR1 and CDR2 sequences are SGHNT and YYREEE (reference sequence). V was pared by 1 base and J by 3 bases, with 6 bases of the junction left unmatched. CDR3 size: 16 residues. As DNA, the CDR3 is TGTGCCAGCAGCTTGAGGACTAGCCTAAACTACAATGAGCAGTTCTTC. It yields the protein CASSLRTSLNYNEQFF.

The CDR3: CASSQDGTLGEAFF. The DNA of the CDR3 is TGCGCCAGCAGCCAAGACGGAACACTAGGGGAAGCTTTCTTT. The V and J genes are TRBV4-1 and TRBJ1-1; unclear D gene. The CDR3 has 14 amino acids. Germline CDR1 is MGHRA and CDR2 is YSYEKL. Trimming cost V 0 bases and J 8 bases, with 13 bases left between them.